This TCR beta chain is from a study of beta chain features in type 1 diabetes. Study information: Patients and healthy donors were similar in age, gender and cell yields.

The V gene's germline CDR1 is SGHRS and CDR2 YFSETQ. V trimming: 7 bases; J trimming: 9 bases; junction bases outside the gene matches: 16. The CDR3 runs 14 residues. Each donor gave one heparinised blood draw averaging about 100 mL. Cell sorting via CD45RO/CCR7/CD25/CD127/CD95/CD27 was performed to obtain CD4+ naive, central memory, regulatory and stem cell-like memory cells. This clone turned up a few times. Expressed TCRB transcripts were sequenced because the entire RNA isolate underwent reverse transcription. Here immunoSEQ multiplex PCR was the method, and the copy in TCRdb shows in-frame clones only, minus some. The sample contains hundreds of thousands of clones, 10% to 15% of which appear only once.

The chain links TRBV5-1 to TRBJ2-7; the match to TRBD1 covers 7 bases. Sequencing input: naive CD4+ T cells from blood. The receptor was derived from a man between 18 and 29 years old in good health. The CDR3 DNA reads as TGCGCCAGCTCATCTGGGGGACAGAGCCTTGGGCAGTACTTC. The encoded protein is CASSSGGQSLGQYF.